This T cell receptor (beta chain) was recorded in a study of regulatory T cells in long-lasting Graves disease. Both iRepertoire HTBI primers and Arm-PCR of CDR3 regions were used to build the TCR beta libraries. Using its own MiXCR run on the multiplex PCR reads, TCRdb lists one record per CDR3 protein. The top ten hold about 8.3% of the sample, which has about 430,000 distinct CDR3 sequences, over 14% seen once. The time point: newly diagnosed GD, antithyroid drugs for less than 3 months. The TCR library was made from RNA extracted from PBMCs. The V gene lost 4 bases and the J gene lost 3 bases, with 15 bases spanning the gap. Germline values: CDR1 SEHNR, CDR2 FQNEAQ (reference sequence). This CDR3 is built from 15 residues. This same sample was also taken into another study, of T cells in Graves' hyperthyroidism and ophthalmopathy.

The TCR originated in a woman aged 40-49 years with Graves disease. The chain carries TRBV7-9 and TRBJ1-2, with D possibly being TRBD1 (5 bases). Sample: peripheral blood mononuclear cells (PBMCs), taken at new diagnosis, from a patient treated with antithyroid drugs. CDR3 bases: TGTGCCAGCAGCTCAGTGACAGAGGGCGACTATGGCTACACCTTC. Protein: CASSSVTEGDYGYTF.